Listed here are 23 T cell receptor beta chains from one sample, sequenced in a study of T cell repertoires in cytomegalovirus infection. These receptors are not linked to any known antigen. TCRdb analysed the reads with MiXCR anew, one entry per CDR3 protein. Seen here are about 890,000 distinct CDR3 sequences, 31% observed once, and the top ten hold about an eighth. The source was cultured CD8+ T cells from PBMCs, collected from culture after CMV antigen stimulation. The receptors originated from a human donor in good health (CMV status not recorded). Some clones in this sample may be carry-over from other donors' samples.

Turning to this clonotype: Relative to the germline gene, one junction end is altered; a read error may explain this. The chain is built from TRBV4-2 and TRBJ2-1; perhaps TRBD2 as D (6 bases). The CDR3 consists of 15 residues. Germline loops: CDR1 LGHNA, CDR2 YNFKEQ. The CDR3 is CVSSQDLWRGDEQFF. In nucleotides, the CDR3 is TGTGTCAGCAGCCAAGATCTCTGGCGGGGCGATGAGCAGTTCTTC.

V is TRBV15 and J is TRBJ1-5; D is unclear. There are 13 residues in the CDR3. The V gene's germline CDR1 is LNHNV and CDR2 YYDKDF (reference sequence). V was pared by 0 bases and J by 6 bases, with 6 bases between. This CDR3 is CATSREGFQPQHF. In DNA, the CDR3 is TGTGCCACCAGCAGAGAAGGGTTTCAGCCCCAGCATTTT. Looking up the rest from reference TRBV15 and TRBJ1-5 gives the full variable domain: DAMVIQNPRYQVTQFGKPVTLSCSQTLNHNVMYWYQQKSSQAPKLLFHYYDKDFNNEADTPDNFQSRRPNTSFCFLDIRSPGLGDTAMYLCATSREGFQPQHFGDGTRLSIL.

Worth noting for this clonotype: Here the CDR3 omits its conserved ending phenylalanine or tryptophan, so a read error is the likely source. This sequence joins TRBV4-2 and TRBJ2-3; no reliable D call. Trimming stripped 0 bases from V and 4 bases from J, with 11 bases between. The CDR3 spans 15 residues. Germline-derived CDR1 and CDR2 are LGHNA and YNFKEQ. The CDR3 region is CASSQEDDNSDTQYI. The CDR3 nucleotides are TGTGCCAGCAGCCAAGAAGACGACAATTCAGATACGCAGTATATT.

The genes are TRBV4-1 and TRBJ1-2; TRBD1 aligns across 7 bases. The trim removed 2 bases at V and 4 bases at J, leaving 4 bases unmatched. CDR3 length equals 14 residues. CDR1 and CDR2 (germline): MGHRA, YSYEKL. CDR3: CASSQPDRVYGYTF. CDR3 DNA: TGCGCCAGCAGCCAACCCGACAGGGTCTATGGCTACACCTTC.

This clonotype turned up a few times. The chain has TRBV20-1 and TRBJ2-7, with TRBD2 as a possible D gene (6 bases). The CDR3 spans 13 residues. CDR1 is DFQATT, CDR2 SNEGSKA, per germline (reference sequence). Deletions cut 5 bases from V and 3 bases from J, with 14 bases between. CDR3 nucleotide sequence: TGCAGTGCTCGTTCGGACTACTTCTACGAGCAGTACTTC. Protein sequence: CSARSDYFYEQYF.

The CDR3 sequence: CASSYLGEVLTEAFF. In DNA form, the CDR3 reads TGTGCCAGCAGTTACTTGGGGGAGGTCCTCACTGAAGCTTTCTTT. The V gene is TRBV6-6, the J gene TRBJ1-1; weak D call: TRBD1 (5 bases). Germline V gene lookup returns CDR1 MNHNY and CDR2 SVGAGI (reference sequence). The CDR3 sequence is 15 residues long. Trimming removed 1 base from V and 4 bases from J, with 13 bases in between.

This chain links TRBV12-5 with TRBJ2-1; 7 nucleotides agree with TRBD2. The CDR3 consists of 14 residues. Germline lookup yields CDR1 LGHNT and CDR2 FRNRAP. The CDR3 coding sequence is TGTGCCAGCCCGGGGGGTTCGGTCTACAATGAGCAGTTCTTC. It specifies CASPGGSVYNEQFF. The whole variable domain, filled in from reference TRBV12-5 and TRBJ2-1, reads DARVTQTPRHKVTEMGQEVTMRCQPILGHNTVFWYRQTMMQGLELLAYFRNRAPLDDSGMPKDRFSAEMPDATLATLKIQPSEPRDSAVYFCASPGGSVYNEQFFGPGTRLTVL.

A few counts support this clonotype. The rearrangement uses TRBV6-5 and TRBJ2-2; D is possibly TRBD2 (7 bases). CDR3 size: 15 residues. Trimming shortened V by 2 bases and J by 2 bases, and 9 bases separated the two germline ends. Germline V lookup: CDR1 MNHEY, CDR2 SVGAGI. CDR3 sequence: CASSYRGGNTGELFF. CDR3 DNA sequence: TGTGCCAGCAGTTACAGGGGGGGTAACACCGGGGAGCTGTTTTTT.

The chain employs TRBV4-3 and TRBJ2-1; 12 bases match TRBD2. Germline CDR1 reads LGHNA; CDR2 reads YSLEER. Germline trimming cut 0 bases from V and 10 bases from J; bases unmatched to any gene: 10. The CDR3 spans 17 residues. This CDR3 reads CASSQDSSGGAWGEQFF. In nucleotides, the CDR3 is TGCGCCAGCAGCCAAGATTCTAGCGGGGGGGCCTGGGGAGAGCAGTTCTTC.

This clonotype occurred a few times. The junction differs from germline at one of its ends, possibly a read error. The rearrangement links TRBV6-6 to TRBJ2-1; D gene unclear. Germline V gene data show CDR1 as MNHNY and CDR2 as SVGAGI (reference sequence). The CDR3 loop spans 16 amino acids. CDR3 region: CASSDSTLLPYNEQFF. The DNA for the CDR3 is TGTGCCAGCAGTGACTCTACTCTTCTGCCCTACAATGAGCAGTTCTTC.

V and J are TRBV7-6 and TRBJ2-3; TRBD1 matches at 8 bases. J was trimmed by 0 bases and V by 5 bases; bases with no gene match: 7. CDR3 length: 16 amino acids. Looked up from germline, CDR1 is SGHVS and CDR2 is FNYEAQ. In DNA, the CDR3 is TGTGCCAGCAGCCCGCGGACAGGGAGGAGCACAGATACGCAGTATTTT. This encodes CASSPRTGRSTDTQYF.

The V and J genes are TRBV18 and TRBJ2-7; D gene unclear. Germline CDR1 reads KGHSH; CDR2 reads LQKENI. V lost 5 bases and J 3 bases, leaving 14 bases between the germline ends. This CDR3 spans 14 amino acids. CDR3 DNA: TGTGCCAGCTCATCCACGGATGTCTTCTACGAGCAGTACGTC. Encoded protein: CASSSTDVFYEQYV.

This clonotype has more than one count but fewer than ten. This chain links TRBV7-8 with TRBJ1-2; D is ambiguous. The germline CDR1 and CDR2 sequences are SGHVS and FQNEAQ. The CDR3 covers 17 residues. V lost 1 base and J 2 bases, leaving 17 bases between the germline ends. The CDR3 bases are TGTGCCAGCAGCTTAGATGGACCAGGACCCGAAAACTATGGCTACACCTTC. Translated, it gives CASSLDGPGPENYGYTF.

The chain couples TRBV6-6 to TRBJ2-3; 7 bases fit TRBD2. The V gene end was trimmed by 1 base and the J gene end by 0 bases; junction bases not matched to a gene: 7. From germline, CDR1 is MNHNY and CDR2 SVGAGI (reference sequence). The CDR3 is made up of 17 amino acids. The CDR3 loop reads CASSYWAAGDSTDTQYF. The CDR3 nucleotides are TGTGCCAGCAGTTACTGGGCCGCGGGGGACAGCACAGATACGCAGTATTTT.

This clonotype was seen more than once but under ten times. V and J are TRBV7-9 and TRBJ2-4; D gene uncertain. Between the trimmed V and J ends, which lost 5 bases and 6 bases, there was a span of 8 bases. There are 12 residues in the CDR3. Germline V lookup: CDR1 SEHNR, CDR2 FQNEAQ (reference sequence). The CDR3 nucleotides are TGTGCCAGCAGCAGGGCTGGAAACATTCAGTACTTC. Translated: CASSRAGNIQYF.

This clonotype was recorded once. At one boundary the junction diverges from the germline segment, which might be a read error. The chain links TRBV7-6 to TRBJ2-6; D is unclear. This CDR3 is 15 amino acids long. CDR1 SGHVS and CDR2 FNYEAQ come from the germline V gene. CDR3 region: CVSSPLSSGANVLTF. In DNA, the CDR3 is TGTGTCAGCAGCCCATTGAGTTCTGGGGCCAACGTCCTGACTTTC.

This clonotype showed up just a few times. The J gene is TRBJ2-7, the V gene TRBV10-3, with TRBD1 matching 7 bases. The J segment lost 1 base and the V segment lost 6 bases, leaving 9 bases of the junction unmatched. Germline values: CDR1 ENHRY, CDR2 SYGVKD. The CDR3 runs to 15 residues. CDR3: CAISEGQGVSYEQYF. CDR3 in DNA: TGTGCCATCAGCGAAGGGCAGGGGGTTTCCTACGAGCAGTACTTC.

This chain uses TRBV7-6 with TRBJ1-2; D remains unclear. Germline CDR1 SGHVS, CDR2 FNYEAQ. Trimming removed 1 base from V and 3 bases from J, with 12 bases in between. This CDR3 is built from 15 residues. CDR3 sequence (DNA): TGTGCCAGCAGCTTAGAGGTGGGGAGGGACTATGGCTACACCTTC. Translation: CASSLEVGRDYGYTF.

In this sample, this clonotype turned up once. A read error may account for a junction end that differs from germline. The chain combines TRBV7-3 with TRBJ1-6; no reliable D call. This CDR3 is 18 amino acids long. Germline loops: CDR1 SGHTA, CDR2 FQGTGA. The CDR3 DNA is TGTGCCAGCAGCTTACCGGTTGGCGGGAGCTCCTATAAATCACCCCTCCACTTT. Its protein is CASSLPVGGSSYKSPLHF.

This clonotype was counted ten times or more. The chain uses TRBV7-2 and TRBJ2-7; D is perhaps TRBD1 (5 bases). The length of the CDR3 is 15 residues. The germline V gene has CDR1 SGHTA and CDR2 FQGNSA. Trimming pared 5 bases from V and 0 bases from J, leaving 14 bases between. The CDR3 protein is CASSQPDTYSYEQYF. The CDR3 DNA follows: TGTGCCAGCAGCCAGCCGGACACCTACTCCTACGAGCAGTACTTC.

The V call is TRBV27, the J call TRBJ2-1; TRBD1 agrees at 9 bases. Germline V lookup: CDR1 MNHEY, CDR2 SMNVEV (reference sequence). V dropped 2 bases and J dropped 5; count of bases not matched to a gene: 7. The CDR3 is 16 residues long. The CDR3 loop reads CASSLDRGYRDNEQFF. The CDR3 nucleotides read TGTGCCAGCAGTTTAGACAGGGGGTATAGGGACAATGAGCAGTTCTTC.

This chain uses TRBV7-9 with TRBJ2-1; D is unresolved. The germline V and J ends were trimmed by 5 bases and 8 bases, with 13 bases remaining between them. The CDR3 is 13 residues long. Germline V gene lookup returns CDR1 SEHNR and CDR2 FQNEAQ (reference sequence). In DNA form, the CDR3 reads TGTGCCAGCAGCGGGTCCCTTATCCATGAGCAGTTCTTC. It codes for CASSGSLIHEQFF.

The table lists this clonotype with a few counts. This chain joins TRBV27 and TRBJ2-1; D call uncertain. CDR3 size: 15 residues. Germline assignment: CDR1 MNHEY and CDR2 SMNVEV (reference sequence). V lost 3 bases, J lost 2 bases, and 11 bases lay in between. The DNA of the CDR3 is TGTGCCAGCAGTTTGCGGAGTTACCCCTACAATGAGCAGTTCTTC. It translates to CASSLRSYPYNEQFF.